Here is one TCR beta chain with its context. Antigen unknown. The PCR made use of 60 Vbeta and 13 Jbeta primers. Sequencing used immunoSEQ multiplex PCR; TCRdb keeps in-frame clones, though not all of them. The data contain 180,000 or so clones, around 80% of them singletons. These data belong to a study of cytomegalovirus exposure and HLA in healthy donors. V gave up 1 base and J gave up 4 bases, with 18 bases separating them. The CDR3 runs to 17 residues. Study-level results: By a later analysis, the bulk of CMV-associated TCR beta chains appeared HLA-restricted. Segments of the TCR beta V type were, in most cases, productive about 87% or about 30% of the time in an earlier analysis.

The TCR sequence derives from a young man in good health and CMV-seronegative. The genes are TRBV23-1 and TRBJ2-3; D is unresolved. TRBV23-1 is flagged as an ORF with uncertain function. Sequenced material: PBMCs. The CDR3 DNA sequence: TGCGCCAGCAGTCAATTGGGTAGACTTCCCGTAGCAGATACGCAGTATTTT. Its translation is CASSQLGRLPVADTQYF.